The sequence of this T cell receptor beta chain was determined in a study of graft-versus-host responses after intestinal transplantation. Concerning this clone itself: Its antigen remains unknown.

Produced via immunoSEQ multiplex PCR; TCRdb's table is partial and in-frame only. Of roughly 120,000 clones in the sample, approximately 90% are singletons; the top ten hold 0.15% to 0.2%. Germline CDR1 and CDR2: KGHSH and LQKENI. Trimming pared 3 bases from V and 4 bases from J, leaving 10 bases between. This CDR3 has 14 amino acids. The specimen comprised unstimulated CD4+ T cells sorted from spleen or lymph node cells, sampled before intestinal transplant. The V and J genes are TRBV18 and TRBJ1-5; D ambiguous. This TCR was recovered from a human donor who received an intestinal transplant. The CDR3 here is CASSPVSGNQPQHF. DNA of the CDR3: TGTGCCAGCTCACCGGTGTCAGGAAATCAGCCCCAGCATTTT.